This TCR beta chain was recovered during a study of T cells in Graves' hyperthyroidism and ophthalmopathy. At least ten counts were recorded for this clonotype. Its antigen is unknown. V lost 8 bases, J lost 5 bases, and 15 bases lay in between. From germline, CDR1 is SNHLY and CDR2 FYNNEI. The CDR3 is made up of 13 amino acids. Regions amplified from RNA transcripts were the TCR beta CDR3 regions. Using the HTBI primer set, a first-round RT-PCR was run on the TCR CDR3. Via MiXCR, TCRdb re-called the multiplex PCR reads, giving one row per CDR3 protein. Of 340,000 or so distinct CDR3 sequences in the sample, around 20% were seen once. These patients, aged 18 to 65, had recently diagnosed hyperthyroidism lasting under 2 months. Study observations and caveats: Among clonotypes expanded in thyroid above 0.001, most were also found in blood.

The TCR originated in a woman between 45 and 65 years old with Graves' hyperthyroidism. The rearrangement links TRBV2 to TRBJ2-5; perhaps D is TRBD1 or TRBD2 (5 bases each). The specimen was blood. In nucleotides, the CDR3 is TGTGCCAGCGCGGGTGGGGCCGGGGAGACCCAGTACTTC. Protein product: CASAGGAGETQYF.